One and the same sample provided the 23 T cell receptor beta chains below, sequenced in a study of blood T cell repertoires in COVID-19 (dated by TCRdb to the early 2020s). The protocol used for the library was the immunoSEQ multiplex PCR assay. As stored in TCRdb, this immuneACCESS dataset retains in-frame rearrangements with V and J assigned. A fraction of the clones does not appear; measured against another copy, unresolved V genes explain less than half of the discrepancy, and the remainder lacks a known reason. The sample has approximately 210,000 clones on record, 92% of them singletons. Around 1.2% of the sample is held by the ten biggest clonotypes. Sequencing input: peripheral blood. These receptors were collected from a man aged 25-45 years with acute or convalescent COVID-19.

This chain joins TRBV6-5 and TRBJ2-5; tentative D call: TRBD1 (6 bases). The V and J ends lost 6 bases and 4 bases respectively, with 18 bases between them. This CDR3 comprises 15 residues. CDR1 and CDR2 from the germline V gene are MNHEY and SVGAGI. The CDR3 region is CASRKSRGVGETQYF. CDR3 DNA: TGTGCCAGCAGGAAATCCAGGGGAGTGGGAGAGACCCAGTACTTC.

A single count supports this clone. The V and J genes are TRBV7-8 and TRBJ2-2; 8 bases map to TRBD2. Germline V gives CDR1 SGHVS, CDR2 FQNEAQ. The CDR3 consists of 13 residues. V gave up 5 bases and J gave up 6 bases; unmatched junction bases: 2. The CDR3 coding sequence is TGTGCCAGCAGCCCCGGGAGGGCCGGGGAGCTGTTTTTT. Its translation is CASSPGRAGELFF.

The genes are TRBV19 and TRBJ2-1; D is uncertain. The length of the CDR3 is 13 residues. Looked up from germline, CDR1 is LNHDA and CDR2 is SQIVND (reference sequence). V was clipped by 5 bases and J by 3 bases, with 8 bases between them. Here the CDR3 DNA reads TGTGCCAGTAGTGCCTCTATCTACAATGAGCAGTTCTTC. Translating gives CASSASIYNEQFF.

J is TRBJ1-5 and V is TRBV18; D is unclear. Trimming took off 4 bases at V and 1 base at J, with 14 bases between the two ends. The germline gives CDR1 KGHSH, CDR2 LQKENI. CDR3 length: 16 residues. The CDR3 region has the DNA TGTGCCAGCTCACAGGTTAGCCTTGGGAGCAATCAGCCCCAGCATTTT. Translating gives CASSQVSLGSNQPQHF.

The CDR3 DNA reads as TGCGCCAGCAGCTTGCGGACTAGCGGGGTCCCTTACGAGCAGTACTTC. The encoded protein is CASSLRTSGVPYEQYF. The chain recombines TRBV5-1 with TRBJ2-7; 12 nucleotides align to TRBD2. V shed 1 base, J shed 4 bases, and the junction held 6 bases outside the gene matches. Germline assignment: CDR1 SGHRS and CDR2 YFSETQ. This CDR3 is built from 16 residues. The whole variable domain, filled in from reference TRBV5-1 and TRBJ2-7, reads KAGVTQTPRYLIKTRGQQVTLSCSPISGHRSVSWYQQTPGQGLQFLFEYFSETQRNKGNFPGRFSGRQFSNSRSEMNVSTLELGDSALYLCASSLRTSGVPYEQYFGPGTRLTVT.

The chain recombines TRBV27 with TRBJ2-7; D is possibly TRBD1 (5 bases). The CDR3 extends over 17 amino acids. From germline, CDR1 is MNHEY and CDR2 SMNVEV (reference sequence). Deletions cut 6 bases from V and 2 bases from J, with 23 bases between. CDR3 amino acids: CASSFRAGWASTYEQYF. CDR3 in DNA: TGTGCCAGCAGCTTTAGGGCAGGGTGGGCCTCCACCTACGAGCAGTACTTC.

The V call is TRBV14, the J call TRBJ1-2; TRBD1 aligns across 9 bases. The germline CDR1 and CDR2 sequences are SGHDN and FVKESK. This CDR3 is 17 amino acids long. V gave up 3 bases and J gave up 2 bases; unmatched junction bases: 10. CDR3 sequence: CASSHLNPTGGNYGYTF. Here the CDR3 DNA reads TGTGCCAGCAGCCACCTGAACCCAACAGGGGGCAACTATGGCTACACCTTC.

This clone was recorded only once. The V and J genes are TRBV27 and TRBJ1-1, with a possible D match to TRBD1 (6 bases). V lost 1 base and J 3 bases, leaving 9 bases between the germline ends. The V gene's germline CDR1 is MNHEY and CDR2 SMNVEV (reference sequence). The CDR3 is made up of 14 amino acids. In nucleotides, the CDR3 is TGTGCCAGCAGTTTATTCACAGGGCACACTGAAGCTTTCTTT. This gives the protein CASSLFTGHTEAFF.

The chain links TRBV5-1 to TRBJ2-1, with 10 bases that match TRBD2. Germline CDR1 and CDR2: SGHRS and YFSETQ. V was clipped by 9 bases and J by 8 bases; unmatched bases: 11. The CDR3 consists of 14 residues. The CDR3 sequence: CATSPLAGDHEQFF. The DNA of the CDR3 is TGCGCCACTTCGCCCCTAGCGGGAGATCATGAGCAGTTCTTC.

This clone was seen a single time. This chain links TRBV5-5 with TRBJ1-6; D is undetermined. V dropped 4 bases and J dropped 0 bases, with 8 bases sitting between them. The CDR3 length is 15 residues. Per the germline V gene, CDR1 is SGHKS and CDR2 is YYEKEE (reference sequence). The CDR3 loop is CASSPAGSYNSPLHF. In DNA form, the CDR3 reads TGTGCCAGCAGCCCGGCAGGCTCCTATAATTCACCCCTCCACTTT.

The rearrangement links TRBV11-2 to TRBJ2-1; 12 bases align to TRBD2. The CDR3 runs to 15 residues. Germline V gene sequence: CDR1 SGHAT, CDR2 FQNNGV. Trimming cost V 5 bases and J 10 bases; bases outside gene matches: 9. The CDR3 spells CASSPRLAGDGEQFF. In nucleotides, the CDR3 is TGTGCCAGCAGCCCACGACTAGCGGGAGATGGAGAGCAGTTCTTC. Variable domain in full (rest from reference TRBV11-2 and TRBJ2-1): EAGVAQSPRYKIIEKRQSVAFWCNPISGHATLYWYQQILGQGPKLLIQFQNNGVVDDSQLPKDRFSAERLKGVDSTLKIQPAKLEDSAVYLCASSPRLAGDGEQFFGPGTRLTVL.

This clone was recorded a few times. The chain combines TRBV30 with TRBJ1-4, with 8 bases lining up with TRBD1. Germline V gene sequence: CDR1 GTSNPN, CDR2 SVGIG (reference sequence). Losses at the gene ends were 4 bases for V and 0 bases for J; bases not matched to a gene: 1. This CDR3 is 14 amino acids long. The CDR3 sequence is CAWNRGSTNEKLFF. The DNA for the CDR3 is TGTGCCTGGAACAGGGGGTCAACTAATGAAAAACTGTTTTTT.

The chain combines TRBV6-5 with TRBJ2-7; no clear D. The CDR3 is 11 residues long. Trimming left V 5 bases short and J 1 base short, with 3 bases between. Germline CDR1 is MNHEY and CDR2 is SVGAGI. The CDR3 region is CASSQSYEQYF. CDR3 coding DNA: TGTGCCAGCAGTCAATCCTACGAGCAGTACTTC.

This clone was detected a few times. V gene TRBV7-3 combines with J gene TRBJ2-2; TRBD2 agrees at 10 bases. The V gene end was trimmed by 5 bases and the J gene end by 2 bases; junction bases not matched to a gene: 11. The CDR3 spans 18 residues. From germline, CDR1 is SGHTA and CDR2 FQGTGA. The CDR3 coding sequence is TGTGCCAGCAGCCCAACTCTACTAGCGGGGCGAAACACCGGGGAGCTGTTTTTT. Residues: CASSPTLLAGRNTGELFF.

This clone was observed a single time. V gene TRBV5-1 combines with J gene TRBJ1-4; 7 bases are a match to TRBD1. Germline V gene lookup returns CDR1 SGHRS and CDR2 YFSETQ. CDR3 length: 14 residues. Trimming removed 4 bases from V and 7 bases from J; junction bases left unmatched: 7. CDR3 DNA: TGCGCCAGCAGCCGGGACAGTTCGGCTGAAAAACTGTTTTTT. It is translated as CASSRDSSAEKLFF.

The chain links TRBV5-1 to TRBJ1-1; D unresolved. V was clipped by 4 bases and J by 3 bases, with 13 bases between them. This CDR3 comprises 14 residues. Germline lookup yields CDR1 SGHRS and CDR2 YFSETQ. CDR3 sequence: CASSPPGRDTEAFF. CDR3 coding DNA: TGCGCCAGCAGCCCGCCGGGGAGGGACACTGAAGCTTTCTTT.

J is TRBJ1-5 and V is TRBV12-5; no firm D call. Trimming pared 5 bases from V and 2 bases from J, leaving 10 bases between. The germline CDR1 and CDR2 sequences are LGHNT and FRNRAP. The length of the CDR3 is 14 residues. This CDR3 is CASGPDGGNQPQHF. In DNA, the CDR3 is TGTGCTAGTGGTCCTGACGGAGGCAATCAGCCCCAGCATTTT.

CDR3 region: CASEADSYEQYF. CDR3 coding DNA: TGTGCCTCAGAGGCAGATTCCTACGAGCAGTACTTC. This rearrangement joins TRBV30 to TRBJ2-7, with D hard to call. Germline V gene lookup returns CDR1 GTSNPN and CDR2 SVGIG (reference sequence). The V gene lost 7 bases and the J gene lost 1 base, with 11 bases spanning the gap. This CDR3 spans 12 amino acids.

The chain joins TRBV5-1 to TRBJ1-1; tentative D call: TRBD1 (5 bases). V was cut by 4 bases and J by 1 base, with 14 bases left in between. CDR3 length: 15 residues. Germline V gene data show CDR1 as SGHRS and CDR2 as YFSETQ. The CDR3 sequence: CASSGGGGSNTEAFF. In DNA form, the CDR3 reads TGCGCCAGCAGCGGCGGGGGAGGGTCGAACACTGAAGCTTTCTTT.

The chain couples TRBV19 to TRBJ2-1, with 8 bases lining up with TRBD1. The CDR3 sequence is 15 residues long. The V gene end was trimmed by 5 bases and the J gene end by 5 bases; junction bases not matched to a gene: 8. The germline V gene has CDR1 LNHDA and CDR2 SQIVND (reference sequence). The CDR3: CASSWGTGHNNEQFF. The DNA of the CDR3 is TGTGCCAGTAGTTGGGGGACAGGACACAACAATGAGCAGTTCTTC.

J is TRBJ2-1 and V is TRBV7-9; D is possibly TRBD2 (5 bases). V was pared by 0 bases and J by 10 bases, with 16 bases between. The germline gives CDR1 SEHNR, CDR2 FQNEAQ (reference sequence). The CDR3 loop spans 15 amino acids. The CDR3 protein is CASSLAASSSDEQFF. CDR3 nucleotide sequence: TGTGCCAGCAGCTTAGCTGCCTCTAGCTCGGACGAGCAGTTCTTC.

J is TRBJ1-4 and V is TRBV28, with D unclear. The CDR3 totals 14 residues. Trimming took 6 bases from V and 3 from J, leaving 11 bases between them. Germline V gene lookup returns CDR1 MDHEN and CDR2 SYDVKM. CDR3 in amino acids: CASRQLGANEKLFF. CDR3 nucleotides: TGTGCCAGCAGACAACTCGGGGCTAATGAAAAACTGTTTTTT.

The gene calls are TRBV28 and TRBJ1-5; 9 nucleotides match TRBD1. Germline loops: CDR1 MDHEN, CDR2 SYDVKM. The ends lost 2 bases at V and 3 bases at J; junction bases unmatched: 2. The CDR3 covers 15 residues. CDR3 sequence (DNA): TGTGCCAGCAGTTTAGGGACAGGGTTCAATCAGCCCCAGCATTTT. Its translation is CASSLGTGFNQPQHF.